This entry is about one T cell receptor beta chain. This specimen belongs to a study of blood T cell repertoires in COVID-19. Study background: T cells, B-cell-depleted T cells, or PBMCs provided the cDNA or gDNA that served as material.

Profiling relied on immunoSEQ multiplex PCR, and the TCRdb table lists in-frame clones only, not all of them. The sample has roughly 68,000 clones; 84% are singletons. The germline V and J ends were trimmed by 4 bases and 2 bases, with 6 bases remaining between them. Germline V gene lookup returns CDR1 LGHDT and CDR2 YNNKEL (reference sequence). This CDR3 has 12 residues. This TCR derives from a man aged 50-59 years with active COVID-19. Sequencing was done on a sample of peripheral blood. The gene calls are TRBV3-1 (or the pseudogene TRBV3-2) and TRBJ2-7; D not certain. For the CDR3, the DNA is TGTGCCAGCAGCCCTTCTACCTACGAGCAGTACTTC. Residues: CASSPSTYEQYF.